This T cell receptor beta chain was captured by sequencing in a study of blood T cell repertoires in COVID-19. Germline V gene data show CDR1 as SGHRS and CDR2 as YFSETQ. J was trimmed by 2 bases and V by 4 bases; bases with no gene match: 6. This CDR3 region has 14 residues. Generated by immunoSEQ multiplex PCR, the TCRdb table keeps only in-frame clones and is missing some. The repertoire holds 350,000 or so clones, with about 90% as singletons. The sample taken for sequencing was peripheral blood. The rearrangement links TRBV5-1 to TRBJ2-7, with 7 bases fitting TRBD1. The clonotype was recovered from a woman between 25 and 40 years old with COVID-19, enrolled during active disease. The chain's CDR3 is CASSGWDRTYEQYF. CDR3 coding DNA: TGCGCCAGCAGCGGATGGGACAGAACCTACGAGCAGTACTTC.